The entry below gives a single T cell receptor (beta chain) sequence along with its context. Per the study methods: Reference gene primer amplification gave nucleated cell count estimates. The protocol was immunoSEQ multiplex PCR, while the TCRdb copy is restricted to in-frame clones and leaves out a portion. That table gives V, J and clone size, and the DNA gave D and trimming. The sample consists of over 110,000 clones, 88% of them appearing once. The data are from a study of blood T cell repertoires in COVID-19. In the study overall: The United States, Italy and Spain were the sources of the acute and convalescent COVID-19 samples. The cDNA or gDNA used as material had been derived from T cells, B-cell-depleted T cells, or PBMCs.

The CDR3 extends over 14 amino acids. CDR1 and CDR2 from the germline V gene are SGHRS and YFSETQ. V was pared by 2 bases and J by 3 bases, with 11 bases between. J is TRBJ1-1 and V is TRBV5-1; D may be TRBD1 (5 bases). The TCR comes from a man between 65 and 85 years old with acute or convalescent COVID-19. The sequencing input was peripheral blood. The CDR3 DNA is TGCGCCAGCAGCTTTGGGGGGTATGACACTGAAGCTTTCTTT. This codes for CASSFGGYDTEAFF.